Following are 31 T cell receptor beta chains from one sample sequenced in a study of beta chain features in type 1 diabetes. Expressed TCRB transcripts were sequenced because the entire RNA isolate underwent reverse transcription. The method was immunoSEQ multiplex PCR; TCRdb's version includes in-frame clones alone and lacks a portion of them. The sample has tens of thousands of clones; roughly 45% are singletons. Sequencing was done on a sample of stem cell memory CD4+ T cells from blood. The receptors were sampled from a woman aged 30 to 39 in good health.

The genes are TRBV11-1 and TRBJ1-1; no firm D call. The CDR3 is 14 amino acids. Looked up from germline, CDR1 is SGHAT and CDR2 is FQDESV (reference sequence). Trimming removed 1 base from V and 1 base from J, with 7 bases in between. The CDR3 reads CASSLDPWNTEAFF. The CDR3 DNA reads as TGTGCCAGCAGCTTAGATCCATGGAACACTGAAGCTTTCTTT.

This clone was found a few times. The chain has TRBV11-3 and TRBJ2-3, with TRBD2 identical over 11 bases. Per germline, CDR1 SGHNT and CDR2 YENEEA. V lost 2 bases and J lost 0; bases outside the gene matches: 1. The CDR3 length is 16 residues. CDR3 sequence reads: CASSLLAGGSTDTQYF. The CDR3 nucleotides are TGTGCCAGCAGCTTACTAGCGGGAGGTAGCACAGATACGCAGTATTTT.

In this sample, this clone turned up a few times. V is TRBV19 and J is TRBJ2-7; a possible D gene is TRBD1 (6 bases). Deletions cut 3 bases from V and 3 bases from J, with 15 bases between. CDR3 size: 15 residues. CDR1 LNHDA and CDR2 SQIVND come from the germline V gene (reference sequence). The CDR3 DNA reads as TGTGCCAGTAGTATTAAACGGGACACCTTCTACGAGCAGTACTTC. This gives the protein CASSIKRDTFYEQYF.

The rearrangement uses TRBV7-2 and TRBJ2-5; TRBD2 matches at 11 bases. J gave up 4 bases and V 5 bases, and 6 bases lay outside the gene matches. CDR1 and CDR2 from the germline V gene are SGHTA and FQGNSA. The CDR3 is 15 amino acids. In nucleotides, the CDR3 is TGTGCCAGCAGCCGTGGGACTAGCGGCCCAGAGACCCAGTACTTC. Its protein product is CASSRGTSGPETQYF.

The CDR3 sequence: CASSVTTTGTGGPNTQYF. The CDR3 bases are TGTGCCAGCAGCGTAACAACAACCGGGACAGGGGGGCCGAATACGCAGTATTTT. The chain carries TRBV9 and TRBJ2-3; 11 bases align to TRBD1. V dropped 1 base and J dropped 7; count of bases not matched to a gene: 14. The CDR3 consists of 18 residues. Germline CDR1 and CDR2: SGDLS and YYNGEE.

The V and J genes are TRBV29-1 and TRBJ2-7; D may be TRBD1 (5 bases). CDR3 length: 14 amino acids. The V end was cut by 6 bases, the J end by 2 bases, with 17 bases between. Germline lookup yields CDR1 SQVTM and CDR2 ANQGSEA. CDR3 sequence (DNA): TGCAGCGTACTGGGGCAAGGCCGAGCCTACGAGCAGTACTTC. Translating gives CSVLGQGRAYEQYF.

The V and J genes are TRBV7-3 and TRBJ2-1; 7 bases map to TRBD1. With V trimmed by 5 bases and J by 8 bases, 6 bases remained unmatched. The CDR3 runs 13 residues. CDR1 and CDR2 (germline): SGHTA, FQGTGA. CDR3 nucleotide sequence: TGTGCCAGCAGCGTGGACAGGACCCATGAGCAGTTCTTC. Its translation is CASSVDRTHEQFF.

V usage is TRBV11-3 and J usage is TRBJ2-2; D unclear. Germline-derived CDR1 and CDR2 are SGHNT and YENEEA. The germline V and J ends were trimmed by 6 bases and 2 bases, with 4 bases remaining between them. The CDR3 is made up of 12 amino acids. CDR3 region: CASRRNTGELFF. The CDR3 DNA reads TGTGCCAGCAGGCGAAACACCGGGGAGCTGTTTTTT.

This chain uses TRBV7-9 with TRBJ2-3, with D possibly being TRBD2 (7 bases). Germline CDR1 and CDR2: SEHNR and FQNEAQ (reference sequence). The ends were cut back, 0 bases at V and 4 bases at J, with 14 bases in the middle. The CDR3 spans 16 residues. The CDR3 bases are TGTGCCAGCAGCTTAGCGCAGGCGGGGGCGGCAGATACGCAGTATTTT. Translating gives CASSLAQAGAADTQYF. Full variable domain (remainder filled in from reference TRBV7-9 and TRBJ2-3): DTGVSQNPRHKITKRGQNVTFRCDPISEHNRLYWYRQTLGQGPEFLTYFQNEAQLEKSRLLSDRFSAERPKGSFSTLEIQRTEQGDSAMYLCASSLAQAGAADTQYFGPGTRLTVL.

V gene TRBV28 combines with J gene TRBJ2-7; D uncertain. The CDR3 sequence is 14 residues long. V lost 7 bases, J lost 1 base, and 14 bases lay in between. CDR1 MDHEN and CDR2 SYDVKM come from the germline V gene. CDR3 DNA sequence: TGTGCCAGCACCTCTTGGCCGAAGTCCTACGAGCAGTACTTC. It yields the protein CASTSWPKSYEQYF.

V is TRBV14 and J is TRBJ1-3, with D unclear. The CDR3 runs to 14 residues. Germline values: CDR1 SGHDN, CDR2 FVKESK. V was trimmed by 5 bases and J by 0 bases, leaving 8 bases between them. The CDR3 sequence: CASSFGSSGNTIYF. The CDR3 DNA reads TGTGCCAGCAGCTTTGGGAGCTCTGGAAACACCATATATTTT.

V usage is TRBV11-2 and J usage is TRBJ2-5; possibly TRBD2 for D (6 bases). The V end was cut by 4 bases, the J end by 4 bases, with 22 bases between. Looked up from germline, CDR1 is SGHAT and CDR2 is FQNNGV. This CDR3 region has 17 residues. In DNA, the CDR3 is TGTGCCAGCAGCTCCCGGGAGCGGGCCTTTCCCCGAGAGACCCAGTACTTC. As protein: CASSSRERAFPRETQYF.

The chain carries TRBV5-4 and TRBJ1-3; weak D call: TRBD1 (6 bases). Germline CDR1 SGHNT, CDR2 YYREEE (reference sequence). The CDR3 sequence is 13 residues long. Trimming cost V 8 bases and J 3 bases, with 12 bases left between them. CDR3 bases: TGTGCCAGTCGAGGACAGAATGGAAACACCATATATTTT. Protein sequence: CASRGQNGNTIYF.

The J gene is TRBJ2-5, the V gene TRBV28, with D possibly TRBD1 on 5 matching bases. The closer fit of TRBJ2-7 to the DNA end suggests the J call may be wrong. The CDR3 extends over 15 amino acids. Germline V gives CDR1 MDHEN, CDR2 SYDVKM. For the CDR3, the DNA is TGTGCCAGCAGTGTAACAGGTAAAGGCACCTACGAGCAGTACTTC. It specifies CASSVTGKGTYEQYF.

The chain couples TRBV2 to TRBJ2-5; the match to TRBD2 covers 7 bases. The CDR3 has 14 amino acids. The germline CDR1 and CDR2 sequences are SNHLY and FYNNEI. Losses at the gene ends were 6 bases for V and 5 bases for J; bases not matched to a gene: 9. The CDR3: CASRTYLGGETQYF. For the CDR3, the DNA is TGTGCCAGCAGGACCTACCTCGGGGGGGAGACCCAGTACTTC.

This clone was observed a few times. V is TRBV29-1 and J is TRBJ2-7, with TRBD2 matching 8 bases. CDR1 SQVTM and CDR2 ANQGSEA come from the germline V gene. This CDR3 comprises 14 residues. The V and J ends lost 5 bases and 5 bases, in that order; junction bases with no gene match: 11. This CDR3 is CSVSRLGLDDEQYF. CDR3 DNA: TGCAGCGTTTCCCGGCTGGGACTAGACGACGAGCAGTACTTC.

The chain employs TRBV5-1 and TRBJ2-3; 9 bases map to TRBD1. Looked up from germline, CDR1 is SGHRS and CDR2 is YFSETQ. The CDR3 has 15 amino acids. Unmatched junction bases numbered 13, after V lost 7 bases and J lost 7 bases. CDR3 sequence (DNA): TGCGCCAGCTCCCGGACAGGGGCTTCCCTCTATACGCAGTATTTT. Its protein product is CASSRTGASLYTQYF.

V is TRBV10-3 and J is TRBJ2-2; D is possibly TRBD1 (5 bases). CDR3 size: 14 residues. CDR1 and CDR2 (germline): ENHRY, SYGVKD. Trimming pared 6 bases from V and 4 bases from J, leaving 12 bases between. The CDR3 DNA reads TGTGCCATCAGGACGGACATCACCACCGGGGAGCTGTTTTTT. This sequence encodes CAIRTDITTGELFF.

In DNA form, the CDR3 reads TGTGCCAGCAGCGTAGTGGGACTAGCCTTGGTGAATGAGCAGTTCTTC. Translation gives CASSVVGLALVNEQFF. The chain employs TRBV9 and TRBJ2-1, with 9 bases fitting TRBD2. V dropped 0 bases and J dropped 7; count of bases not matched to a gene: 8. The CDR3 covers 16 residues. Germline V lookup: CDR1 SGDLS, CDR2 YYNGEE.

This clone has more than one count but fewer than ten. The chain has TRBV11-3 and TRBJ2-1; tentative D call: TRBD2 (5 bases). Trimming cost V 0 bases and J 6 bases, with 15 bases left between them. The CDR3 runs 16 residues. Germline V gene lookup returns CDR1 SGHNT and CDR2 YENEEA. CDR3 coding DNA: TGTGCCAGCAGCTTAGACGACACCCCTAGCTTCAATGAGCAGTTCTTC. Protein: CASSLDDTPSFNEQFF.

This clone was seen a few times. The rearrangement joins TRBV19 to TRBJ2-2; the match to TRBD1 covers 9 bases. This CDR3 has 16 residues. Losses at the gene ends were 7 bases for V and 1 base for J; bases not matched to a gene: 7. Germline V lookup: CDR1 LNHDA, CDR2 SQIVND (reference sequence). CDR3 bases: TGTGCCAGTACCATACAGGGGGCTTGGAACACCGGGGAGCTGTTTTTT. Protein: CASTIQGAWNTGELFF. Together with reference TRBV19 and TRBJ2-2, the CDR3 gives the full variable domain: DGGITQSPKYLFRKEGQNVTLSCEQNLNHDAMYWYRQDPGQGLRLIYYSQIVNDFQKGDIAEGYSVSREKKESFPLTVTSAQKNPTAFYLCASTIQGAWNTGELFFGEGSRLTVL.

The chain has TRBV5-1 and TRBJ2-3; D may be TRBD2 (6 bases). This CDR3 has 17 residues. V gave up 4 bases and J gave up 0 bases, with 18 bases separating them. Germline loops: CDR1 SGHRS, CDR2 YFSETQ. The CDR3 nucleotides read TGCGCCAGCAGCCCCCTTAACGGCGGGACTAGCACAGATACGCAGTATTTT. Amino acids: CASSPLNGGTSTDTQYF. The variable domain in full, completed from reference TRBV5-1 and TRBJ2-3, reads KAGVTQTPRYLIKTRGQQVTLSCSPISGHRSVSWYQQTPGQGLQFLFEYFSETQRNKGNFPGRFSGRQFSNSRSEMNVSTLELGDSALYLCASSPLNGGTSTDTQYFGPGTRLTVL.

This clone was seen once. The CDR3 loop reads CASSLSPAGGPKDTQYF. DNA of the CDR3: TGTGCCAGCAGTTTATCCCCAGCGGGAGGGCCCAAGGATACGCAGTATTTT. This chain links TRBV27 with TRBJ2-3, with TRBD2 identical over 10 bases. Trimming at V came to 0 bases and at J to 6 bases, leaving 9 bases not matched to a gene. The CDR3 covers 17 residues. Germline V CDR1 and CDR2: MNHEY, SMNVEV (reference sequence).

This chain connects TRBV4-3 to TRBJ2-5; 7 nucleotides align to TRBD1. This CDR3 region has 17 residues. With 1 base clipped from V and 1 base from J, the junction kept 9 bases outside the gene matches. The germline V gene encodes CDR1 LGHNA and CDR2 YSLEER. The CDR3 DNA follows: TGCGCCAGCAGCCAAGCGTACGCAGGGACAGCCCAAGAGACCCAGTACTTC. Its protein product is CASSQAYAGTAQETQYF.

The chain carries TRBV14 and TRBJ2-3; TRBD2 aligns across 12 bases. The V and J ends lost 4 bases and 1 base, in that order; junction bases with no gene match: 3. Germline-derived CDR1 and CDR2 are SGHDN and FVKESK. The CDR3 contains 16 residues. The DNA of the CDR3 is TGTGCCAGCAGCCCTTCTAGCGGGGGGGGCACAGATACGCAGTATTTT. It specifies CASSPSSGGGTDTQYF.

This sequence joins TRBV7-2 and TRBJ1-3; 7 bases align to TRBD1. Looked up from germline, CDR1 is SGHTA and CDR2 is FQGNSA. Trimming removed 5 bases from V and 2 bases from J; junction bases left unmatched: 6. The CDR3 totals 15 residues. In nucleotides, the CDR3 is TGTGCCAGCAGCAAAACAGGGGATGCTGGAAACACCATATATTTT. This codes for CASSKTGDAGNTIYF. Full variable domain (rest looked up from reference TRBV7-2 and TRBJ1-3): GAGVSQSPSNKVTEKGKDVELRCDPISGHTALYWYRQSLGQGLEFLIYFQGNSAPDKSGLPSDRFSAERTGGSVSTLTIQRTQQEDSAVYLCASSKTGDAGNTIYFGEGSWLTVV.

The chain carries TRBV5-1 and TRBJ1-1; 8 bases line up with TRBD1. Germline-derived CDR1 and CDR2 are SGHRS and YFSETQ. With V trimmed by 6 bases and J by 7 bases, 11 bases remained unmatched. The CDR3 is 14 residues long. This CDR3 is CASTTGQGAFEAFF. Here the CDR3 DNA reads TGCGCCAGCACCACCGGACAGGGAGCGTTTGAAGCTTTCTTT.

The gene calls are TRBV30 and TRBJ2-1, with 7 bases matching TRBD2. V lost 1 base to trimming and J lost 14 bases; unmatched junction nucleotides: 11. Germline CDR1 and CDR2: GTSNPN and SVGIG (reference sequence). CDR3 length: 13 amino acids. Here the CDR3 reads CAWSEAGETSEFF. CDR3 nucleotides: TGTGCCTGGAGTGAGGCGGGAGAGACTTCTGAGTTCTTC.

The CDR3 spells CASSLDRGQGGYTF. DNA for the CDR3: TGTGCCAGCAGCTTGGACAGGGGGCAGGGCGGCTACACCTTC. This chain uses TRBV5-8 with TRBJ1-2, with 9 bases lining up with TRBD1. In germline, CDR1 is SGHTS, CDR2 YDEGEE. This CDR3 has 14 amino acids. Trimming took 0 bases from V and 8 from J; bases not matched to a gene: 5.

This clone was recorded a few times. This rearrangement joins TRBV16 to TRBJ2-1, with a tentative D call TRBD1 (5 bases). Between the trimmed V and J ends, which lost 0 bases and 6 bases, there was a span of 15 bases. The length of the CDR3 is 16 residues. Germline loops: CDR1 KGHSY, CDR2 FQNENV. The CDR3 nucleotides are TGTGCCAGCAGCCAATCCCCGCAGGGCTATCGCAATGAGCAGTTCTTC. Its protein product is CASSQSPQGYRNEQFF.

This chain connects TRBV11-1 to TRBJ2-2; no reliable D call. Germline loops: CDR1 SGHAT, CDR2 FQDESV (reference sequence). V lost 2 bases to trimming and J lost 4 bases, with 8 bases between them. The CDR3 runs 14 residues. The CDR3 DNA is TGTGCCAGCAGCTTATTCGGTATCACCGGGGAGCTGTTTTTT. It encodes CASSLFGITGELFF.